This entry describes one T cell receptor (beta chain). The data belong to a study of blood T cell repertoires in COVID-19. Study-level background: The United States, Italy and Spain were the sources of the acute and convalescent COVID-19 samples. Nucleic acid was either cDNA or gDNA, and it came from T cells, B-cell-depleted T cells, or PBMCs.

Under the authors' procedure: Reference gene primer amplification gave nucleated cell count estimates. The repertoire was sequenced with immunoSEQ multiplex PCR; TCRdb's copy has only in-frame clones and lacks some. The V and J calls and clone size were taken over from that table, and D and trimming were inferred from the DNA. This table has tens of thousands of clones, around 95% appearing once. Trimming took 3 bases from V and 8 from J, leaving 4 bases between them. The CDR3 covers 11 residues. Germline CDR1 LNHDA, CDR2 SQIVND (reference sequence). V usage is TRBV19 and J usage is TRBJ1-4; D is undetermined. The sequence derives from a human donor with active COVID-19. The donor label of this sample is uncertain. What was sequenced was peripheral blood. The CDR3 region has the DNA TGTGCCAGTAGTATGCGAGAAAAACTGTTTTTT. Encoded protein: CASSMREKLFF.